This T cell receptor beta chain was recorded in a study of T-cell reconstitution after alpha-beta-depleted transplantation in children. There are a few counts of this clonotype. Trimming pared 0 bases from V and 1 base from J, leaving 13 bases between. In germline, CDR1 is SGHRS, CDR2 YFSETQ. CDR3 size: 16 residues. Preparation of the TCRbeta library was carried out with unique molecular identifiers. From the PCR reads, TCRdb called clonotypes with MiXCR, one entry per CDR3 protein. The sample has some 550,000 distinct CDR3 sequences; 15% to 20% are singletons. The chain is built from TRBV5-1 and TRBJ2-5, with a possible D match to TRBD2 (5 bases). The source material was PBMCs from the stem cell graft donor, sampled from the stem cell graft. This sequence was found in a human donor who donated a stem cell graft to a child with acute lymphoblastic leukemia. The DNA of the CDR3 is TGCGCCAGCAGCTTGGGGCCGGGATCCAGCCAAGAGACCCAGTACTTC. Translating gives CASSLGPGSSQETQYF.